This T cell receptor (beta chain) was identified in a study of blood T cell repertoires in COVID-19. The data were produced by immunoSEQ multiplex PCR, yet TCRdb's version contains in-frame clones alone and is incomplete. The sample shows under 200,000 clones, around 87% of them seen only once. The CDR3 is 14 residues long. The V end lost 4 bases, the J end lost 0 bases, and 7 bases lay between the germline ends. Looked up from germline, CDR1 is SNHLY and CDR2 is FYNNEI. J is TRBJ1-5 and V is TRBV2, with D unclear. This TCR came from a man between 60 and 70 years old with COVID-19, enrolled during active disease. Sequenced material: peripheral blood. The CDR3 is CASSVGSSNQPQHF. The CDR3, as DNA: TGTGCCAGCAGTGTCGGGTCTAGCAATCAGCCCCAGCATTTT.